This entry is about one TCR beta chain. The data belong to a study of cytomegalovirus exposure and HLA in healthy donors. Turning to the study itself: Counted in an early data release were 85 million or so unique TCRs from HLA-typed donors.

Primers: 60 Vbeta forward and 13 Jbeta reverse. The protocol was immunoSEQ multiplex PCR, while the TCRdb copy is restricted to in-frame clones and leaves out a portion. There are 150,000 to 250,000 clones in the sample; roughly four fifths occur only once, and roughly 0.098% lies in the top ten. The CDR3 contains 14 residues. The J segment lost 0 bases and the V segment lost 7 bases, leaving 3 bases of the junction unmatched. Germline V gives CDR1 SEHNR, CDR2 FQNEAQ (reference sequence). The specimen sequenced was PBMCs. The clonotype originates from a boy aged 2 to 9 in good health and CMV-seronegative. The gene calls are TRBV7-9 and TRBJ2-7; 10 bases are shared with TRBD2. Here the CDR3 reads CASNSGGSSYEQYF. CDR3 bases: TGTGCCAGCAATAGCGGGGGGAGCTCCTACGAGCAGTACTTC.